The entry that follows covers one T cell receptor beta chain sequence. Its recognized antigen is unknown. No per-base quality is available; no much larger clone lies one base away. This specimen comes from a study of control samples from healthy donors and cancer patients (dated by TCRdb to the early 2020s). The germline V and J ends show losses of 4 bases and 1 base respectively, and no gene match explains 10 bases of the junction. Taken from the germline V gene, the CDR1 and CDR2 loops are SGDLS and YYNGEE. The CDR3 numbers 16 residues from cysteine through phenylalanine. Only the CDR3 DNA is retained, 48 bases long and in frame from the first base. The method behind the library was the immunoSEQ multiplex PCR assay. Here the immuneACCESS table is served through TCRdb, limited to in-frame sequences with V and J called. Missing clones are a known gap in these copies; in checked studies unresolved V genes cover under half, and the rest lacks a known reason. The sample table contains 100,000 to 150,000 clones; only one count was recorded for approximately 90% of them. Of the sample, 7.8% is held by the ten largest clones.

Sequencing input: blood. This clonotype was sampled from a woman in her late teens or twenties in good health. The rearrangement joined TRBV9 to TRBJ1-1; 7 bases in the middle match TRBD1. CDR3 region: CASSPQTQGTNTEAFF. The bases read TGTGCCAGCAGCCCTCAAACACAGGGGACGAACACTGAAGCTTTCTTT.